The sequence of this T cell receptor beta chain was determined in a study of cytomegalovirus exposure and HLA in healthy donors. Vbeta (60) and Jbeta (13) primers were used in the PCR. Assay: immunoSEQ multiplex PCR; the TCRdb copy retains only in-frame clones and omits some. The profile shows under 200,000 clones, roughly 80% of them singletons. V was shortened by 1 base and J by 6 bases, with 11 bases between the two germline ends. The germline V gene has CDR1 SGHDT and CDR2 YYEEEE. The CDR3 runs to 14 residues. This chain uses TRBV5-6 with TRBJ1-5, with a weak D call TRBD1 (5 bases). The TCR was taken from a woman aged 25 to 39 in good health and CMV-seropositive. The sample comprised PBMCs. CDR3 sequence (DNA): TGTGCCAGCAGCTTGAGGGGTTGGTTTCAGCCCCAGCATTTT. As protein: CASSLRGWFQPQHF.